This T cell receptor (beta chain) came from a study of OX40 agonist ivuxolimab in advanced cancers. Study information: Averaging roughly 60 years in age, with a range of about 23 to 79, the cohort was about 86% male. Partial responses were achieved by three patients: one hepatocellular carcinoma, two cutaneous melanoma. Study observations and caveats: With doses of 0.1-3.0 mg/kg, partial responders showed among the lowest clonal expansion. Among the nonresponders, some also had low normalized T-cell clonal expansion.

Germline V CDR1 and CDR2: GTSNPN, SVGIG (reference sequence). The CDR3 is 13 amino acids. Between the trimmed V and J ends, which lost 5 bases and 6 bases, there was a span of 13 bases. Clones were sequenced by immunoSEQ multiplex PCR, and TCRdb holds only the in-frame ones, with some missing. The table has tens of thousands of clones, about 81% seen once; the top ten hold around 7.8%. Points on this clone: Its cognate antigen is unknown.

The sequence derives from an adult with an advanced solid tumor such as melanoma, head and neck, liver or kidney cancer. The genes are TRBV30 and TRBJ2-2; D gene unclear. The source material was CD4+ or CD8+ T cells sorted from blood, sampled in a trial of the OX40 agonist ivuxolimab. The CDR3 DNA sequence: TGTGCCTGGGGAAACGTCGGAGCCGGGGAGCTGTTTTTT. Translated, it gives CAWGNVGAGELFF. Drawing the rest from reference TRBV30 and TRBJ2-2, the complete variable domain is SQTIHQWPATLVQPVGSPLSLECTVEGTSNPNLYWYRQAAGRGLQLLFYSVGIGQISSEVPQNLSASRPQDRQFILSSKKLLLSDSGFYLCAWGNVGAGELFFGEGSRLTVL.